A selection of T cell receptor beta chains follows, all from one sample in a study of cytomegalovirus exposure and HLA in healthy donors. Data came from immunoSEQ multiplex PCR; TCRdb stores just in-frame clones and leaves some out. Of about 110,000 clones in the sample, 65% to 80% are singletons; the top ten hold under 8%. Sequenced material: PBMCs. The receptors were sampled from a woman between 50 and 59 years old in good health and CMV-seropositive. Both conserved end residues are part of each CDR3. The D gene is left open where the match is weak.

v_gene	d_gene	j_gene	CDR3aa	CDR3nt
TRBV28	TRBD1	TRBJ1-2	CASSLEPGTGRYGYTF	TGTGCCAGCAGTTTGGAACCCGGGACAGGGCGCTATGGCTACACCTTC
TRBV6-1	TRBD1	TRBJ2-7	CASTWTGVYEQYF	TGTGCCAGCACGTGGACAGGGGTCTACGAGCAGTACTTC
TRBV7-6	TRBD1	TRBJ2-2	CASSLGQKNTGELFF	TGTGCCAGCAGCCTGGGACAGAAAAACACCGGGGAGCTGTTTTTT
TRBV27	TRBD1	TRBJ2-1	CASSPDRGGYNEQFF	TGTGCCAGCAGTCCGGACAGGGGTGGCTACAATGAGCAGTTCTTC
TRBV7-3	-	TRBJ1-2	CASSFDSNYGYTF	TGTGCCAGCAGCTTCGACAGTAACTATGGCTACACCTTC
TRBV19	TRBD2	TRBJ2-1	CASSIGGLAGDHNEQFF	TGTGCCAGTAGTATAGGTGGGTTAGCGGGGGACCACAATGAGCAGTTCTTC
TRBV6-5	-	TRBJ2-7	CASSYSRQSYEQYF	TGTGCCAGCAGTTACTCGAGACAGTCCTACGAGCAGTACTTC
TRBV4-1	-	TRBJ2-7	CASSQEWTESYEQYF	TGCGCCAGCAGCCAAGAATGGACAGAGTCCTACGAGCAGTACTTC
TRBV27	-	TRBJ2-7	CASSPTRDSLYEQYF	TGTGCCAGCAGTCCGACTCGGGACTCCTTGTACGAGCAGTACTTC
TRBV29-1	-	TRBJ1-1	CSVEPTANTEAFF	TGCAGCGTTGAACCAACAGCGAACACTGAAGCTTTCTTT
TRBV28	-	TRBJ2-5	CASSLTGTGETQYF	TGTGCCAGCAGTTTAACCGGCACGGGGGAGACCCAGTACTTC